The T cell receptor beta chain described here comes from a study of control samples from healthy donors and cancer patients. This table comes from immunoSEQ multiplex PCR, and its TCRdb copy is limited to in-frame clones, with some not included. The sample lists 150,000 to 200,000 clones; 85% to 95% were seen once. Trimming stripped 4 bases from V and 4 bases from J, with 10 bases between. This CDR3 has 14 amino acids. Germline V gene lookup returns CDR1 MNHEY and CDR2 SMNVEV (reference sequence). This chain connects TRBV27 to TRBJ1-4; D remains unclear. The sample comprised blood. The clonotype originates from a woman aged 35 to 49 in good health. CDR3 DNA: TGTGCCAGCAGTTATATTGGGGATAATGAAAAACTGTTTTTT. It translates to CASSYIGDNEKLFF. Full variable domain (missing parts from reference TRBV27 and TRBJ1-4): EAQVTQNPRYLITVTGKKLTVTCSQNMNHEYMSWYRQDPGLGLRQIYYSMNVEVTDKGDVPEGYKVSRKEKRNFPLILESPSPNQTSLYFCASSYIGDNEKLFFGSGTQLSVL.